These T cell receptor beta chains were read from a single sample in a study of blood T cell repertoires in COVID-19. TCRdb's copy holds only in-frame clones and misses some; the assay was immunoSEQ multiplex PCR. This sample yields hundreds of thousands of clones, of which roughly 90% are seen a single time; 2.5% to 3.5% belongs to the top ten. Sequencing used PBMCs or T cells enriched from blood (not recorded which). Every receptor here comes from a woman under 40 who had recovered from COVID-19. Both conserved end residues are part of each CDR3. Each record gives: J gene, clone size, V gene, D gene, CDR3 DNA, CDR3 protein. A D gene is named only where the DNA matches it firmly. Clone size is not always given. Where it is, it says once, few, many or a class for expanded clones.

>TRBJ2-7|NA|TRBV19|NA
TGTGCCAGTAGTATCTCCGGGACTTACGAGCAGTACTTC
CASSISGTYEQYF
>TRBJ1-2|NA|TRBV4-1|NA
TGCGCCAGCAGCGGAGTCGGGGATGTTCATGGCTACACCTTC
CASSGVGDVHGYTF
>TRBJ1-1|few|TRBV18|TRBD1
TGTGCCAGCTCCCCGACGACAGGGGCGCACGAGAGGAACACTGAAGCTTTCTTT
CASSPTTGAHERNTEAFF
>TRBJ1-2|NA|TRBV19|TRBD1
TGTGCCAGTAGTAGCCGGGACAGGGTTCATGGCTACACCTTC
CASSSRDRVHGYTF
>TRBJ1-2|NA|TRBV12-5|NA
TGTGCTAGTGGTTTGGCTCCCCCGAGAACAGATGGCTACACCTTC
CASGLAPPRTDGYTF
>TRBJ1-6|NA|TRBV9|NA
TGTGCCAGCAGCGCGGGATTGAACTATAATTCACCCCTCCACTTT
CASSAGLNYNSPLHF
>TRBJ1-4|NA|TRBV2|NA
TGTGCCAGCAGTGAAGCGGAGGGAGGTGAAAAACTGTTTTTT
CASSEAEGGEKLFF
>TRBJ2-7|few|TRBV7-9|TRBD2
TGTGCCAGCAGCTTAGCATCAGGGAGGGGAGGTTCCTACGAGCAGTACTTC
CASSLASGRGGSYEQYF
>TRBJ2-5|NA|TRBV9|NA
TGTGCCAGCAGCGTAGGTCCAGGGGGGGAGACCCAGTACTTC
CASSVGPGGETQYF
>TRBJ2-2|NA|TRBV20-1|TRBD2
TGCAGTGCTAGTCTGTCGGGAGGGCCGGGGACCGGGGAGCTGTTTTTT
CSASLSGGPGTGELFF
>TRBJ2-1|NA|TRBV27|NA
NA
CASSPVGAGAFF
>TRBJ2-5|NA|TRBV3-1/TRBV3-2|NA
TGTGCCAGCAGCCAAGCCGTTACTCAGGGACTCCTAAAAGAGACCCAGTACTTC
CASSQAVTQGLLKETQYF
>TRBJ2-4|NA|TRBV7-9|TRBD2
TGTGCCAGCACCCCTCTAGTCGGGGGGGACATTCAGTACTTC
CASTPLVGGDIQYF
>TRBJ2-5|NA|TRBV27|NA
TGTGCCAGCAGGGATCTTAGCGCGAGCCCTGGGGCCCAGTACTTC
CASRDLSASPGAQYF
>TRBJ2-3|NA|TRBV19|NA
TGTGCCAGTAGTCTTCAAGCGCCCGCAGATACGCAGTATTTT
CASSLQAPADTQYF
>TRBJ2-5|NA|TRBV10-2|TRBD1
TGCGCCAGCAGCCCCGTGACAGGGGGTTCGGAGACCCAGTACTTC
CASSPVTGGSETQYF
>TRBJ1-2|NA|TRBV6-5|TRBD1
TGTGCCAGCACGGACAGGGGGATGGGGGGCTACACCTTC
CASTDRGMGGYTF
>TRBJ2-3|NA|TRBV20-1|NA
TGCAGTGCTACTGACCCCACAGGGAGCGCAGATACGCAGTATTTT
CSATDPTGSADTQYF
>TRBJ2-7|NA|TRBV11-2|TRBD2
TGTGCCAGCAGCTATCCTCTAGCGGGAGGATACGAGCAGTACTTC
CASSYPLAGGYEQYF
>TRBJ1-1|NA|TRBV5-1|NA
TGCGCCAGCAGCTTGGAATTCGGGGTTGAAGCTTTCTTT
CASSLEFGVEAFF
>TRBJ2-3|NA|TRBV5-1|NA
TGCGCCAGCAGCTTAGCGGGTATTAGCACAGATACGCAGTATTTT
CASSLAGISTDTQYF
>TRBJ2-3|few|TRBV3-1/TRBV3-2|NA
TGTGCCAGCAGCCTTCAGAGGACTGGACAGAGCACAGATACGCAGTATTTT
CASSLQRTGQSTDTQYF
>TRBJ2-1|NA|TRBV3-1/TRBV3-2|TRBD2
TGTGCCAGCAGCCCGGCTAGCGGGGGGCGCTCCTACAATGAGCAGTTCTTC
CASSPASGGRSYNEQFF
>TRBJ1-5|NA|TRBV28|TRBD1
TGTGCCACCTTGACAGGGGTTATGCAGCCCCAGCATTTT
CATLTGVMQPQHF
>TRBJ2-1|NA|TRBV24-1|TRBD1
TGTGCCACCAGTGATGAAGGGGGCGGTGAGCAGTTCTTC
CATSDEGGGEQFF
>TRBJ1-1|NA|TRBV2|NA
TGTGCCAGCAGGGGGGCGGCGGACACATACACTGAAGCTTTCTTT
CASRGAADTYTEAFF
>TRBJ1-5|NA|TRBV3-1/TRBV3-2|NA
TGTGCCAGCAGCCAACTGCCTAGGGGTCAGCCCCAGCATTTT
CASSQLPRGQPQHF
>TRBJ2-3|once|TRBV19|TRBD2
TGTGCCAGTACCCTAGCGGGAGGGGGCACAGATACGCAGTATTTT
CASTLAGGGTDTQYF
>TRBJ2-7|NA|TRBV15|TRBD2
TGTGCCACCAGCAAACTAGCGGGAGTGAGGACCTACGAGCAGTACTTC
CATSKLAGVRTYEQYF
>TRBJ1-1|few|TRBV5-4|NA
TGTGCCAGCAGTTCGGACAGCCGACCGAACACTGAAGCTTTCTTT
CASSSDSRPNTEAFF
>TRBJ1-2|NA|TRBV19|TRBD1
TGTGCCAGTATACGGGGACAGGGGACTGGCTACACCTTC
CASIRGQGTGYTF
>TRBJ2-3|NA|TRBV5-6|TRBD2
TGTGCCAGCAGCCCGGGACTAGCGGACATATGGGTGCAGTATTTT
CASSPGLADIWVQYF
>TRBJ2-1|NA|TRBV11-2|TRBD2
TGTGCCAGCAGCGACCTCCTAGCGGGAGGCCACAATGAGCAGTTCTTC
CASSDLLAGGHNEQFF
>TRBJ1-5|few|TRBV9|NA
TGTGCCAGCAGCGTAGACGGGTTGGGCAATCAGCCCCAGCATTTT
CASSVDGLGNQPQHF
>TRBJ1-2|NA|TRBV9|NA
TGTGCCAGCAGCGCCCCAGGACAGTATGGCTACACCTTC
CASSAPGQYGYTF
>TRBJ2-7|NA|TRBV3-1/TRBV3-2|TRBD2
TGTGCCAGCAGCCAAGATGAGCGGGAGACGCACGAGCAGTACTTC
CASSQDERETHEQYF
>TRBJ1-6|NA|TRBV14|NA
TGTGCCAGCAGCCAAGAAAGGTGGAGGGTTTCACCCCTCCACTTT
CASSQERWRVSPLHF
>TRBJ2-1|NA|TRBV5-1|TRBD2
TGCGCCAGCAGCTCGGGACTAGCGGGATTTAGGGAGCAGTTCTTC
CASSSGLAGFREQFF
>TRBJ2-5|NA|TRBV24-1|NA
TGTGCCACCAGCGAAGGGACTCAAGAGACCCAGTACTTC
CATSEGTQETQYF
>TRBJ1-2|NA|TRBV28|NA
TGTGCCAGCAGCCCGCCGGGCTATGGCTACACCTTC
CASSPPGYGYTF
>TRBJ1-5|NA|TRBV6-2/TRBV6-3|NA
TGTGCCAGCAGTCCCCTGCAGTCCAGGGGAAGCAATCAGCCCCAGCATTTT
CASSPLQSRGSNQPQHF
>TRBJ2-7|NA|TRBV5-8|TRBD1
TGTGCCAGCTACAGGGGGAGTTACGAGCAGTACTTC
CASYRGSYEQYF
>TRBJ2-1|NA|TRBV7-2|TRBD1
TGTGCCAGCAGCTCTGCAACAGGGGGCAATGAGCAGTTCTTC
CASSSATGGNEQFF
>TRBJ1-6|NA|TRBV6-5|NA
TGTGCCAGCAGTCCTACAGGGAATTCACCCCTCCACTTT
CASSPTGNSPLHF
>TRBJ1-1|NA|TRBV19|NA
TGTGCCAGTCCATCCGGGACTCACGATGAAGCTTTCTTT
CASPSGTHDEAFF
>TRBJ1-6|NA|TRBV4-1|NA
TGCGCCAGCAGCCAGGAGAGCTCCTATAATTCACCCCTCCACTTT
CASSQESSYNSPLHF